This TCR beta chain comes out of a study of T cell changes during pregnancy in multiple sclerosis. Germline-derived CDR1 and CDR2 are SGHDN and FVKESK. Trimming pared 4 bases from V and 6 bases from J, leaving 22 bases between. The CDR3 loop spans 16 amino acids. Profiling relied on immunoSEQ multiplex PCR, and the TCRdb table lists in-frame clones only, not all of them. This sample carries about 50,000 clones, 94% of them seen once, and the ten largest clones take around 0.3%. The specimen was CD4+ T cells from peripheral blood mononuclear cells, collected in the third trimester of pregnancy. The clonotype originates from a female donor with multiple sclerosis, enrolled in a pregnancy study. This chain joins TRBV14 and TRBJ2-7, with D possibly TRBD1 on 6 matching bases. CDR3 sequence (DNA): TGTGCCAGCAGCCGAACCACAGGGAGAGAATTCGGCGAGCAGTACTTC. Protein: CASSRTTGREFGEQYF. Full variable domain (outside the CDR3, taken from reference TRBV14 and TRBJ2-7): EAGVTQFPSHSVIEKGQTVTLRCDPISGHDNLYWYRRVMGKEIKFLLHFVKESKQDESGMPNNRFLAERTGGTYSTLKVQPAELEDSGVYFCASSRTTGREFGEQYFGPGTRLTVT.